What follows are 18 T cell receptor beta chains derived from one specimen sequenced in a study of blood T cell repertoires in COVID-19. Clones were read by immunoSEQ multiplex PCR, and TCRdb kept only the in-frame ones, dropping some. The repertoire holds 30,000 to 45,000 clones, with about 82% as singletons. The sample was peripheral blood. Receptors originate from a human donor in a cohort sampled during active COVID-19.

The sample holds one count of this clone. The V call is TRBV4-3, the J call TRBJ1-2, with D maybe TRBD1 (5 bases). Between the trimmed V and J ends, which lost 9 bases and 1 base, there was a span of 6 bases. CDR3 length: 11 amino acids. Germline lookup yields CDR1 LGHNA and CDR2 YSLEER. For the CDR3, the DNA is TGCGCCAGTAGGGGTAACTATGGCTACACCTTC. It specifies CASRGNYGYTF.

The J gene is TRBJ2-7, the V gene TRBV27; 10 positions match TRBD2. V lost 5 bases and J lost 0; bases outside the gene matches: 7. Germline values: CDR1 MNHEY, CDR2 SMNVEV (reference sequence). This CDR3 is built from 16 residues. DNA for the CDR3: TGTGCCAGCAGTCGTATACTAGCGGGGTTCTCCTACGAGCAGTACTTC. It translates to CASSRILAGFSYEQYF.

This rearrangement joins TRBV7-2 to TRBJ2-2; D is undetermined. The germline V and J ends were trimmed by 5 bases and 14 bases, with 15 bases remaining between them. The CDR3 loop spans 12 amino acids. In germline, CDR1 is SGHTA, CDR2 FQGNSA. CDR3 loop: CASSRATFELFF. The CDR3 DNA sequence: TGTGCCAGCAGCCGAGCTACTTTCGAACTGTTTTTT.

V is TRBV7-9 and J is TRBJ2-1; possible D gene TRBD2, 5 bases. This CDR3 has 13 amino acids. The V gene lost 2 bases and the J gene lost 7 bases, with 9 bases spanning the gap. The germline V gene has CDR1 SEHNR and CDR2 FQNEAQ (reference sequence). The CDR3 spells CASSLSAENEQFF. As DNA, the CDR3 is TGTGCCAGCAGCTTATCAGCGGAGAATGAGCAGTTCTTC.

The genes are TRBV7-2 and TRBJ2-3; TRBD2 matches at 8 bases. CDR3 length: 16 residues. Germline assignment: CDR1 SGHTA and CDR2 FQGNSA. Trimming at V came to 2 bases and at J to 1 base, leaving 5 bases not matched to a gene. The CDR3 spells CASSLRPAGGTDTQYF. For the CDR3, the DNA is TGTGCCAGCAGCTTAAGGCCAGCGGGGGGCACAGATACGCAGTATTTT.

This clone was detected a few times. This sequence joins TRBV5-1 and TRBJ2-7; 7 positions match TRBD1. CDR3 length: 13 residues. V shed 2 bases and J 6 bases; nucleotides not matched to a gene: 5. Germline V gene sequence: CDR1 SGHRS, CDR2 YFSETQ. The CDR3 DNA reads as TGCGCCAGCAGCTTAACGACAGGGACCGAGCAGTACTTC. The encoded protein is CASSLTTGTEQYF.

J is TRBJ1-1 and V is TRBV20-1; TRBD1 is a possible D gene (5 bases). The length of the CDR3 is 11 residues. Per germline, CDR1 DFQATT and CDR2 SNEGSKA (reference sequence). Trimming took 7 bases from V and 3 from J, leaving 9 bases between them. CDR3 in DNA: TGCAGTGGCAGGGAGGACACTGAAGCTTTCTTT. This translates into CSGREDTEAFF.

The V call is TRBV19, the J call TRBJ2-3; possible D gene TRBD1, 6 bases. Germline V lookup: CDR1 LNHDA, CDR2 SQIVND (reference sequence). The CDR3 sequence is 11 residues long. V was trimmed by 9 bases and J by 7 bases, leaving 11 bases between them. This chain's CDR3 is CASRGVYTQYF. The CDR3 DNA is TGTGCCAGCAGGGGAGTGTATACGCAGTATTTT.

This chain uses TRBV27 with TRBJ2-7; 9 positions agree with TRBD1. This CDR3 region has 14 residues. In germline, CDR1 is MNHEY, CDR2 SMNVEV (reference sequence). Germline trimming cut 8 bases from V and 3 bases from J; bases unmatched to any gene: 8. CDR3 sequence reads: CASRGRQGDYEQYF. The CDR3 DNA reads as TGTGCCAGCCGGGGGAGACAGGGGGACTACGAGCAGTACTTC.

The J gene is TRBJ1-5, the V gene TRBV5-1; D not resolved. The germline gives CDR1 SGHRS, CDR2 YFSETQ. The CDR3 is 14 amino acids. Trimming removed 4 bases at V and 3 bases at J, with 11 bases between. CDR3 in DNA: TGCGCCAGCAGCCCCGGTGGTCACAATCAGCCCCAGCATTTT. This sequence encodes CASSPGGHNQPQHF.

The gene calls are TRBV24-1 and TRBJ2-2; 9 nucleotides agree with TRBD1. This CDR3 has 17 amino acids. Germline CDR1 KGHDR, CDR2 SFDVKD. The V gene end was trimmed by 5 bases and the J gene end by 6 bases; junction bases not matched to a gene: 12. The CDR3 DNA is TGTGCCACCAGTGCCCTCTCCGGGACAGGGCCTTCCGGGGAGCTGTTTTTT. Its protein product is CATSALSGTGPSGELFF.

This chain uses TRBV5-1 with TRBJ1-1; no reliable D call. Trimming removed 0 bases at V and 0 bases at J, with 9 bases between. The CDR3 covers 15 residues. The V gene's germline CDR1 is SGHRS and CDR2 YFSETQ. The CDR3 spells CASSLEARMNTEAFF. The CDR3 coding sequence is TGCGCCAGCAGCTTGGAGGCCAGGATGAACACTGAAGCTTTCTTT. Supplemented by reference TRBV5-1 and TRBJ1-1, the full variable domain reads KAGVTQTPRYLIKTRGQQVTLSCSPISGHRSVSWYQQTPGQGLQFLFEYFSETQRNKGNFPGRFSGRQFSNSRSEMNVSTLELGDSALYLCASSLEARMNTEAFFGQGTRLTVV.

The chain is built from TRBV7-6 and TRBJ2-5; tentative D call: TRBD2 (6 bases). V gave up 8 bases and J gave up 2 bases, with 12 bases separating them. This CDR3 comprises 13 residues. Germline CDR1 is SGHVS and CDR2 is FNYEAQ. The CDR3: CASGPGAQETQYF. The CDR3 DNA sequence: TGTGCCAGCGGCCCGGGAGCTCAAGAGACCCAGTACTTC. The full variable domain, in which reference TRBV7-6 and TRBJ2-5 provide the parts outside the CDR3, is GAGVSQSPRYKVTKRGQDVALRCDPISGHVSLYWYRQALGQGPEFLTYFNYEAQQDKSGLPNDRFSAERPEGSISTLTIQRTEQRDSAMYRCASGPGAQETQYFGPGTRLLVL.

The chain has TRBV11-3 and TRBJ2-7, with D possibly TRBD1 on 6 matching bases. V lost 4 bases, J lost 2 bases, and 18 bases lay in between. CDR3 length: 16 amino acids. The germline gives CDR1 SGHNT, CDR2 YENEEA. CDR3 in DNA: TGTGCCAGCAGCTCAAGACCGGGACAAGGAGCCTACGAGCAGTACTTC. Protein product: CASSSRPGQGAYEQYF.

Details on this clone: The limits of the CDR3 on the DNA are not certain, so only TCRdb's listed CDR3 is given. V usage is TRBV19 and J usage is TRBJ1-1; the table's D call TRBD1 went unverified against the DNA. The CDR3 spans 22 amino acids, including both terminal residues. From germline, CDR1 is LNHDA and CDR2 SQIVND (reference sequence). This chain's CDR3 is CAASDIWTLKLSLDKAPDEAFF.

This rearrangement joins TRBV27 to TRBJ1-6; D is uncertain. V was trimmed by 4 bases and J by 7 bases, leaving 11 bases between them. Germline V gene sequence: CDR1 MNHEY, CDR2 SMNVEV (reference sequence). The CDR3 sequence is 14 residues long. In DNA form, the CDR3 reads TGTGCCAGCAGTTCCCCCCTCTCCAATTCACCCCTCCACTTT. Residues: CASSSPLSNSPLHF.

This clone appeared once. The J gene is TRBJ1-2, the V gene TRBV6-2 or TRBV6-3, with a weak D call TRBD1 (6 bases). V was shortened by 2 bases and J by 8 bases, with 18 bases between the two germline ends. The CDR3 runs to 15 residues. Germline V lookup: CDR1 MNHEY, CDR2 SVGEGT. CDR3 coding DNA: TGTGCCAGCAGTTACCCCGGGACAAGCTCTATGGGCTACACCTTC. Its protein product is CASSYPGTSSMGYTF.

The CDR3 is CASIAGRTTDTQYF. DNA of the CDR3: TGTGCCTCCATAGCGGGGAGGACCACAGATACGCAGTATTTT. This chain joins TRBV30 and TRBJ2-3; 8 nucleotides agree with TRBD2. The CDR3 extends over 14 amino acids. CDR1 is GTSNPN and CDR2 is SVGIG in the germline V gene (reference sequence). Trimming took 7 bases from V and 2 from J; bases not matched to a gene: 8. Based on the CDR3 plus reference TRBV30 and TRBJ2-3, the full variable domain is SQTIHQWPATLVQPVGSPLSLECTVEGTSNPNLYWYRQAAGRGLQLLFYSVGIGQISSEVPQNLSASRPQDRQFILSSKKLLLSDSGFYLCASIAGRTTDTQYFGPGTRLTVL.